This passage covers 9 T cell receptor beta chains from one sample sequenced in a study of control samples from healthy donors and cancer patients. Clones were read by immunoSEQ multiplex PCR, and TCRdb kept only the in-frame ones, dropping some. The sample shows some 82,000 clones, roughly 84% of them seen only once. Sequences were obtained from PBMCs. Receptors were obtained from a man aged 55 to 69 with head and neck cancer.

The CDR3 loop is CASSPTGLAYSNEQFF. The CDR3 DNA reads TGTGCCAGCAGCCCAACGGGACTAGCCTATTCCAATGAGCAGTTCTTC. The chain links TRBV7-2 to TRBJ2-1, with 9 bases that match TRBD2. Germline V gives CDR1 SGHTA, CDR2 FQGNSA. V lost 5 bases and J lost 6; bases outside the gene matches: 11. The CDR3 loop spans 16 amino acids.

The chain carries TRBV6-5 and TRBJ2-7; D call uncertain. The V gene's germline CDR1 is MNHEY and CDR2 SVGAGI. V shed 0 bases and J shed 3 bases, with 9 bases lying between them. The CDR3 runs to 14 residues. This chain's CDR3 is CASSYSQTGYEQYF. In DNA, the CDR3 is TGTGCCAGCAGTTACTCCCAGACGGGCTACGAGCAGTACTTC.

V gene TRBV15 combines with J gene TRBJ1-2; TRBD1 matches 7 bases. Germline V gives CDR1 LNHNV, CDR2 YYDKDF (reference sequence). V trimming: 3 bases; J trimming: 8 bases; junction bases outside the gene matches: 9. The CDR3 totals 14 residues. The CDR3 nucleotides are TGTGCCACCAGCAGGCGGACCACAGGGGAAGGCTACACCTTC. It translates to CATSRRTTGEGYTF.

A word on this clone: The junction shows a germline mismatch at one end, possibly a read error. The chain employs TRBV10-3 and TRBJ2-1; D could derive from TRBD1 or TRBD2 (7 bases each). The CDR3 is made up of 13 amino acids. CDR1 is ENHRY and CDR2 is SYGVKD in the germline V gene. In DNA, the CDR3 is TGTGCCATCAGTGAGACGCAGGGGGGGATTGCGATCTTC. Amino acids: CAISETQGGIAIF.

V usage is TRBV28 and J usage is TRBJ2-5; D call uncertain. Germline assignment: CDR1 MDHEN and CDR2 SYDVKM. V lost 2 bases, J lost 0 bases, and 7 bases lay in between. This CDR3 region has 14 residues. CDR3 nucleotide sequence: TGTGCCAGCAGTTTAGGCCGGCACCAAGAGACCCAGTACTTC. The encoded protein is CASSLGRHQETQYF. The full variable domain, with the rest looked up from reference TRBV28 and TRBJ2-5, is DVKVTQSSRYLVKRTGEKVFLECVQDMDHENMFWYRQDPGLGLRLIYFSYDVKMKEKGDIPEGYSVSREKKERFSLILESASTNQTSMYLCASSLGRHQETQYFGPGTRLLVL.

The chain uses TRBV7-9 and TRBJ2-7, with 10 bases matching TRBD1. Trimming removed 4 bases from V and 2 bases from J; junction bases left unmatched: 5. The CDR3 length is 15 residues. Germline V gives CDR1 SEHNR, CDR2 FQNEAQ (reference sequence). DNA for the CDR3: TGTGCCAGCAGCTGGGGCGGACAGGGGGCCTACGAGCAGTACTTC. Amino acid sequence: CASSWGGQGAYEQYF. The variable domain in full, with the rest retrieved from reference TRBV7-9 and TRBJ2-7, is DTGVSQNPRHKITKRGQNVTFRCDPISEHNRLYWYRQTLGQGPEFLTYFQNEAQLEKSRLLSDRFSAERPKGSFSTLEIQRTEQGDSAMYLCASSWGGQGAYEQYFGPGTRLTVT.

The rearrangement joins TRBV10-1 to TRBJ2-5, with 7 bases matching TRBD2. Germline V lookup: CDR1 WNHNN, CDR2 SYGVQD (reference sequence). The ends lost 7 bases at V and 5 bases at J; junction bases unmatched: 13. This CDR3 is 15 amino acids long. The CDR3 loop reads CASIDRRQGGETQYF. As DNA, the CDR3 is TGCGCCAGCATTGATCGTCGGCAGGGAGGGGAGACCCAGTACTTC.

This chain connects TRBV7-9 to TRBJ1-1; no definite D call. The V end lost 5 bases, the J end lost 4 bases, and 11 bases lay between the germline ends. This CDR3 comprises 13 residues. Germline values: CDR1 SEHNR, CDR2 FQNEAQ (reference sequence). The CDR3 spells CASSRLGSTEAFF. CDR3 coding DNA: TGTGCCAGCAGCCGTCTCGGGTCCACTGAAGCTTTCTTT. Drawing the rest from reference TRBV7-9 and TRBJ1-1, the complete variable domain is DTGVSQNPRHKITKRGQNVTFRCDPISEHNRLYWYRQTLGQGPEFLTYFQNEAQLEKSRLLSDRFSAERPKGSFSTLEIQRTEQGDSAMYLCASSRLGSTEAFFGQGTRLTVV.

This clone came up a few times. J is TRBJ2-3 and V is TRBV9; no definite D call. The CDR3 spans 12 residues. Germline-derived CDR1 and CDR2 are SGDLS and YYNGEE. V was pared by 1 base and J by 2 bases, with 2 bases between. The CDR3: CASSVYTDTQYF. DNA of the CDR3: TGTGCCAGCAGCGTATACACAGATACGCAGTATTTT.